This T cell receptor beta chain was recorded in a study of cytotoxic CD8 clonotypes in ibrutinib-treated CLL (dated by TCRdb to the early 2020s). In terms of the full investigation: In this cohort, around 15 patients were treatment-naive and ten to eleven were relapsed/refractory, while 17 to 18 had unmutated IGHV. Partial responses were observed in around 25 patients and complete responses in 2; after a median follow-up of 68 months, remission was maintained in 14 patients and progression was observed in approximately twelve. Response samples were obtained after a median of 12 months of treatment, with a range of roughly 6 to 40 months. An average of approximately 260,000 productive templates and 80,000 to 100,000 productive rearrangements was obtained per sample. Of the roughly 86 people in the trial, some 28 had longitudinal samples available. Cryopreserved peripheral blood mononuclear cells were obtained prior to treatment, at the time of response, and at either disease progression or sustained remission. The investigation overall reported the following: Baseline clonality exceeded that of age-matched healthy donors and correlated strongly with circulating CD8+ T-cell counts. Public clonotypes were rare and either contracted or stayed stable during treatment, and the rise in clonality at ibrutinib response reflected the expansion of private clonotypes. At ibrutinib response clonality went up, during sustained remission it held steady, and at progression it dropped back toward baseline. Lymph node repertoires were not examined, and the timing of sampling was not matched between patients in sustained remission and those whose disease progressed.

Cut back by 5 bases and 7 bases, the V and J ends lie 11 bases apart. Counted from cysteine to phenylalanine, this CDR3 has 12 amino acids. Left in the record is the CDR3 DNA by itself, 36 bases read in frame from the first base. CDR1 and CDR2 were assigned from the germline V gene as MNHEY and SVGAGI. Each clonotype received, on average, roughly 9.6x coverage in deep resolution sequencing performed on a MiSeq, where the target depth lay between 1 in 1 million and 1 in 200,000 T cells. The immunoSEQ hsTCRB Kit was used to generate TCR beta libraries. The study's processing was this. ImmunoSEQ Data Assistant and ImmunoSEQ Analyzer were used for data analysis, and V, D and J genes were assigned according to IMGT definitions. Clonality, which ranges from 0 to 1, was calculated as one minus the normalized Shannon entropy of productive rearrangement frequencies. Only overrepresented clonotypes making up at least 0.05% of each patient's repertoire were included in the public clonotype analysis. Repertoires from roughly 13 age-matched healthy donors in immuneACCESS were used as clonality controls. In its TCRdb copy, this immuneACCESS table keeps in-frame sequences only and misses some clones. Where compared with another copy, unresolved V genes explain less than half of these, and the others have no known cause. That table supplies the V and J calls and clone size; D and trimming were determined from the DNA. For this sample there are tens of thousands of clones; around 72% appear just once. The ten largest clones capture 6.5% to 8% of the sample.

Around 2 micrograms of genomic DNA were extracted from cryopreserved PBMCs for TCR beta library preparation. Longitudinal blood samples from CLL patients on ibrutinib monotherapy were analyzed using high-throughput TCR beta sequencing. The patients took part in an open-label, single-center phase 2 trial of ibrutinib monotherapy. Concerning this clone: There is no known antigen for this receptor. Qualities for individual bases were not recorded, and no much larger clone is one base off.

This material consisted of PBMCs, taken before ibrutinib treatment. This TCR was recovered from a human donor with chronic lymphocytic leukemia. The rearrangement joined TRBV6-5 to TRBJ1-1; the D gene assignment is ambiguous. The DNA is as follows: TGTGCCAGCAGTCGCGTAGGCCTTGAAGCTTTCTTT. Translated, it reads CASSRVGLEAFF.